These 13 T cell receptor beta chains originate from one sample sequenced in a study of blood T cell repertoires in COVID-19 (dated by TCRdb to about 2020). Libraries came from the immunoSEQ multiplex PCR assay. In TCRdb, the immuneACCESS table is reduced to in-frame sequences with V and J assigned. These tables do not hold every clone; where another copy was compared, an unresolved V gene accounts for under half, and the others remain unexplained. Present in this sample are 110,000 to 150,000 clones, approximately 90% of which were seen just once. The ten top clones hold around 3% of the sample. The specimen sequenced was peripheral blood. The receptors shown here come from a man in his 60s with active or convalescent COVID-19.

The rearrangement links TRBV2 to TRBJ2-5; 8 nucleotides align to TRBD2. J lost 5 bases, V lost 7 bases, and 3 bases had no gene match. CDR3 size: 12 residues. CDR1 SNHLY and CDR2 FYNNEI come from the germline V gene. This chain's CDR3 is CASNLAGETQYF. CDR3 nucleotides: TGTGCCAGCAATCTAGCGGGTGAGACCCAGTACTTC.

Notes on this clone: This specimen includes other DNA sequences encoding the same CDR3. The chain combines TRBV6-1 with TRBJ2-7; TRBD2 aligns across 10 bases. CDR1 is MNHNS, CDR2 SASEGT, per germline. The CDR3 is 16 residues long. The V and J ends lost 3 bases and 0 bases, in that order; junction bases with no gene match: 5. CDR3 coding DNA: TGTGCCAGCAGTGAGCTAGCGGGGGACAGCTCCTACGAGCAGTACTTC. Its translation is CASSELAGDSSYEQYF.

A word on this clone: One end of the junction varies from germline; a read error may be responsible. The genes are TRBV28 and TRBJ2-7, with D possibly matching TRBD2 (6 bases). The CDR3 consists of 15 residues. Germline loops: CDR1 MDHEN, CDR2 SYDVKM. The CDR3 is CASSSLSGVGDEQYF. CDR3 nucleotide sequence: TGTGCCAGCAGTTCTTTATCGGGGGTTGGGGACGAACAGTACTTC.

The rearrangement links TRBV28 to TRBJ1-2; 8 bases agree with TRBD1. There are 13 residues in the CDR3. The junction had 5 bases not matched to a gene; V was cut back by 3 bases and J by 8 bases. Germline V lookup: CDR1 MDHEN, CDR2 SYDVKM. DNA of the CDR3: TGTGCCAGCAGTTTTCCAGGGGGCGAAGGCTACACCTTC. Translation: CASSFPGGEGYTF.

V gene TRBV7-2 combines with J gene TRBJ2-3; D is possibly TRBD1 (5 bases). Trimming cost V 4 bases and J 2 bases, with 22 bases left between them. The CDR3 spans 18 residues. Per the germline V gene, CDR1 is SGHTA and CDR2 is FQGNSA. The DNA for the CDR3 is TGTGCCAGCAGCTATAAGATGGACGCGCTGGGGCCCACAGATACGCAGTATTTT. This translates into CASSYKMDALGPTDTQYF.

This clone was counted once. The chain links TRBV5-1 to TRBJ2-1; D possibly corresponds to TRBD2 (5 bases). The germline V and J ends were trimmed by 0 bases and 7 bases, with 14 bases remaining between them. The CDR3 sequence is 15 residues long. Germline CDR1 SGHRS, CDR2 YFSETQ. CDR3 sequence reads: CASSLADSGRNEQFF. In nucleotides, the CDR3 is TGCGCCAGCAGCTTGGCGGACTCAGGCAGGAATGAGCAGTTCTTC.

This clone was seen a few times. The chain links TRBV28 to TRBJ1-2; possibly TRBD1 for D (5 bases). Germline V lookup: CDR1 MDHEN, CDR2 SYDVKM. The V end lost 7 bases, the J end lost 1 base, and 13 bases lay between the germline ends. CDR3 length: 14 residues. The CDR3 sequence: CASNKGLGNYGYTF. CDR3 in DNA: TGTGCCAGCAACAAGGGGTTGGGTAACTATGGCTACACCTTC.

This chain links TRBV27 with TRBJ2-1; D is undetermined. Trimming pared 4 bases from V and 4 bases from J, leaving 11 bases between. The CDR3 sequence is 14 residues long. Germline lookup yields CDR1 MNHEY and CDR2 SMNVEV (reference sequence). The CDR3 sequence: CASSYQALYNEQFF. The CDR3 DNA reads as TGTGCCAGCAGTTATCAAGCCCTTTACAATGAGCAGTTCTTC.

The genes are TRBV11-2 and TRBJ2-7; perhaps TRBD2 as D (6 bases). There are 14 residues in the CDR3. Germline V CDR1 and CDR2: SGHAT, FQNNGV. V gave up 2 bases and J gave up 7 bases, with 15 bases separating them. CDR3: CASSLNTGRLEQYF. For the CDR3, the DNA is TGTGCCAGCAGCTTAAACACGGGGAGGTTGGAGCAGTACTTC.

J is TRBJ1-3 and V is TRBV15, with a possible D match to TRBD1 (5 bases). The CDR3 contains 16 residues. V was cut by 0 bases and J by 1 base, with 10 bases left in between. Germline lookup yields CDR1 LNHNV and CDR2 YYDKDF (reference sequence). The CDR3 DNA reads as TGTGCCACCAGCAGAGATGGGAAGGGGTCTGGAAACACCATATATTTT. Translated: CATSRDGKGSGNTIYF.

The chain is built from TRBV15 and TRBJ2-7; the D is unclear. V was clipped by 3 bases and J by 0 bases, with 3 bases between them. CDR1 LNHNV and CDR2 YYDKDF come from the germline V gene (reference sequence). The CDR3 consists of 12 residues. The CDR3 DNA reads TGTGCCACCAGCAGTCTCTCCTACGAGCAGTACTTC. The encoded protein is CATSSLSYEQYF.

The chain employs TRBV28 and TRBJ1-1; TRBD1 matches at 7 bases. Germline CDR1 reads MDHEN; CDR2 reads SYDVKM. With 6 bases clipped from V and 1 base from J, the junction kept 5 bases outside the gene matches. The length of the CDR3 is 14 residues. The DNA of the CDR3 is TGTGCCAGCAGAATGGGGACAGCGAACACTGAAGCTTTCTTT. This sequence encodes CASRMGTANTEAFF.

V and J are TRBV5-1 and TRBJ1-3, with 7 bases fitting TRBD1. CDR3 length: 15 amino acids. Germline loops: CDR1 SGHRS, CDR2 YFSETQ. The trim removed 0 bases at V and 3 bases at J, leaving 3 bases unmatched. The CDR3 sequence: CASSLEGAGGNTIYF. CDR3 nucleotides: TGCGCCAGCAGCTTGGAGGGGGCGGGTGGAAACACCATATATTTT.